This T cell receptor (beta chain) was observed in a study of T-cell memory formation after mild COVID-19. Overall study context: The TCR clusters were mostly specific to one donor.

TCRdb independently ran MiXCR on the 5' RACE reads; one entry per CDR3 protein. The sample records roughly 300,000 distinct CDR3 sequences, about a sixth being singletons. This clonotype has a handful of counts. CDR1 KGHSH and CDR2 LQKENI come from the germline V gene. This CDR3 spans 17 amino acids. The V gene lost 3 bases and the J gene lost 0 bases, with 14 bases spanning the gap. The rearrangement uses TRBV18 and TRBJ1-4, with D possibly matching TRBD1 (6 bases). The receptor was derived from a man younger than 30 who had mild COVID-19 (a few samples of this study predate the infection). Cell type and time point are not known. The sequencing sample was made of PBMCs or a T cell subset sorted from them (not recorded which). The CDR3 sequence is CASSPRDIAATNEKLFF. The CDR3, as DNA: TGTGCCAGCTCACCCCGGGACATTGCTGCAACTAATGAAAAACTGTTTTTT.